Detailed here is one TCR beta chain. This clone is a singleton in its sample. It lacks a known antigen. No base quality information exists; no much larger clone differs at one position. The data belong to a study of cytomegalovirus exposure and HLA in healthy donors (dated by TCRdb to about 2017). As for the study more broadly: In an earlier analysis of 550 to 750 of the donors, around 290 Gb of sequence data and 120 million or so unique TCR beta sequences from some 170 million T cells were reported. An early release that covered around 590 HLA-typed donors contained about 300 gigabases of sequencing data and approximately 85 million unique TCR sequences. Among the roughly 400 genotyped donors, under 90% belonged to the genetic ancestry cluster associated with self-reported Caucasian donors. The study was designed to test whether signatures of past pathogen exposure could be identified by cataloging public T cell receptors. The study profiled the T cell repertoires of under 700 subjects by immunosequencing and related them to cytomegalovirus serostatus. In addition to the first cohort of roughly 700 subjects, a separate validation cohort of 120 different subjects was used. To predict cytomegalovirus infection status, the study combined high-throughput TCR immunosequencing, statistical association of individual TCRs with disease status, and machine learning. To study patterns of TCR occurrence, a later analysis re-analyzed previously published TCR beta repertoires from several hundred donors and added high-resolution HLA genotyping. Rather than drawing on any new phenotypic data, the later analysis identified candidate immune exposures from TCR beta sequences and the way those sequences occurred across donors. An earlier analysis of around 540 of the donors applied high-throughput TCR beta sequencing to assess whether each TCR beta V gene segment acted as functional or pseudogenic. Alongside the repertoire data, information on donor age, sex, ethnicity and CMV serostatus was compiled. A later genetic analysis used genome-wide SNP genotypes for about 65% of the 666 donors, treating that subset as a discovery cohort. Every discovery cohort repertoire had been produced on one sequencing platform. HLA typing covered class I and class II loci at four-digit resolution. Typing coverage varied by locus: about 629-630 donors for A, B, C, DRB1 and DQB1; some 520 for DQA1; around 570 for DPA1; around 490 for DPB1. Because of strong linkage in the cohort, roughly five DR-DQ haplotypes were treated as single units for association and clustering. Among 398 genotyped donors of the cohort, an average of around 240,000 unique TCR beta nucleotide sequences were sequenced per donor, roughly a sixth of them non-productive.

The germline V gene supplies CDR1 SGHAT and CDR2 FQNNGV. The CDR3 sequence holds 19 residues, the cysteine and phenylalanine included. Solely the CDR3 DNA is kept, with 57 bases framed from the first base. Unmatched junction bases come to 11, with V trimmed by 1 base and J by 4 bases. Here is what the overall study found, with its caveats: In an earlier analysis of around 600 of the donors, most TCR beta V segments appeared in productive rearrangements about 90% or about 30% of the time, broadly matching IMGT annotations. Roughly uniform sequencing depth across donors was assumed in presence/absence analyses, although this assumption may not hold. Because counts were too low, 15 to 20 rarely observed V segments, including chromosome 9 orphons, were left out of the earlier analysis of about 620 of the donors. The authors suggested that the approach could potentially be extended to other disease states and immunological phenotypes. Assigning TCR associations to individual alleles was difficult when HLA alleles, especially DR and DQ, strongly co-occurred. CMV serostatus was the only immune exposure information available for the cohort. Compared with the roughly 700-donor mean, donors in an Asian-associated ancestry cluster had fewer N-insertions in productive TCRs, according to a later genetic analysis. A group of highly shared sequence variants was considered likely to be a technical artifact of the sequencing pipeline. Some IMGT-functional V segments, including TRBV6-2 and TRBV6-3, could not be told apart with the 87-base-pair reads, so those segments were excluded. The classifier was reported to diagnose cytomegalovirus status with high specificity and sensitivity in both the original cohort and the validation cohort. In a later analysis, several top co-occurrence clusters were reported to appear linked to parvovirus B19, influenza, CMV and Epstein-Barr virus. In a later analysis, TCR association rates were found to vary across HLA loci, with the most associated TCRs seen for DRB1 alleles and the fewest for HLA-C alleles. At a false discovery rate of 0.05, a later analysis linked some 17,000 TCR beta sequences to specific HLA alleles. In a later analysis, most CMV-associated TCR beta chains were found to appear HLA-restricted, with HLA associations seemingly driven largely by CMV exposure. A few of the identified cytomegalovirus-associated TCR beta chains were confirmed in vitro to be specific for cytomegalovirus antigens. Linkage disequilibrium might explain the correlated functional status among segregating V segments, but an unknown experimental factor could not be excluded. Only TCR beta chains were sequenced in this cohort, and the absence of alpha or paired-chain data limited detectable features. Because HLA typing was unavailable for some donors at each locus, only the typed subset was used in association tests. In a later genetic analysis, a missense DCLRE1C variant was associated with V-gene and J-gene trimming of TCR beta chains, and the association was replicated in an independent cohort. Across donors, most TCR sequences were observed very rarely, whereas some public TCRs were present in many individuals. A total of 164 TCR beta chains were listed by the study as associated with cytomegalovirus. A further reported finding was that TCR beta sequences accurately predicted the HLA-A and HLA-B alleles for most subjects in the first cohort. Compared with equally common non-associated chains, HLA-associated TCR beta chains in a later analysis were more clonally expanded and had lower generation probabilities.

The cohort was made up of about 610 healthy bone marrow donors. All cohort members were sampled while nominally healthy, although unrecorded immune exposures were likely present. The donor tested CMV seropositive, placing the donor among the approximately 290 seropositive members of the cohort. A peripheral blood sample was provided by each donor, and peripheral blood mononuclear cells were used for TCR beta sequencing. Genomic DNA was extracted from the blood cell samples with the Qiagen DNeasy Blood Extraction Kit. The method was the immunoSEQ multiplex PCR assay. The multiplex PCR relied on a mix of 60 forward primers for TCR Vbeta segments and 13 reverse primers for TCR Jbeta segments. Amplification of the CDR3 region of rearranged TCR beta genes was performed with a multiplex PCR assay on genomic DNA. The Illumina HiSeq System was used to sequence the amplified TCR beta libraries as 87-base-pair reads. Regarding the original processing steps: In a later analysis, some 80 million unique TCR beta chains were counted across the approximately 640 repertoires, and approximately 11 million of these chains were shared by at least two donors. A nearest-neighbor algorithm error-corrected the raw reads and collapsed the reads into unique sequences, merging closely related sequences to remove PCR and sequencing errors. To assign V, D and J gene segments, CDR3 sequences were aligned to IMGT reference sequences. For a sequence to be retained, a match of at least six nucleotides was required to both a V gene segment and a J gene segment. A rearrangement counted as productive if the CDR3 had no stop codons and remained in frame with V and J, and every other rearrangement counted as non-productive. CDR3 was defined by IMGT convention, running from the second conserved V-encoded cysteine to the conserved J-encoded phenylalanine. Sequences without an unambiguous match to a single V gene segment were excluded from the earlier analysis of 450 to 650 of the donors. An earlier analysis of several hundred of the donors classified V segments as functional when productive rearrangements were above 56.7% and as segregating when the standard deviation between donors was above 5%. A statistical classification framework was built for diagnosing cytomegalovirus status from the catalog of TCR beta chain sequences. V and J gene assignment, in a later analysis, came from comparing TCR nucleotide sequences with IMGT/GENE-DB human TR gene sequences. In a later analysis, CDR3 sequences and most-parsimonious VDJ recombination scenarios were assigned using the TCRdist pipeline. In a later analysis, each TCR beta chain was defined by its CDR3 amino acid sequence together with its V-gene family, and reads without a unique V-gene family were excluded. As a way to deal with suspected cross-contamination and a sequencing artifact, a later analysis dropped nearly 600 nucleotide sequences that were highly shared and had low generation probability. In a later analysis, a clonal expansion index for each public chain was calculated from normalized within-repertoire ranks of inferred template counts. Generation probabilities in a later analysis came from a VDJ recombination model fitted to out-of-frame rearrangements, and those results were checked against IGoR. In a later analysis, hypergeometric tests were used to score TCR-TCR, TCR-HLA and TCR-CMV co-occurrence, with a repertoire-size bias correction applied to TCR pairs. To estimate false discovery rates, a later analysis permuted the HLA or CMV assignments 20 times. In a later analysis, co-occurring TCRs were grouped with DBSCAN, and TCRdist sequence similarity was added when clustering was performed within HLA-allele-positive subsets. Repertoires with fewer than 30,000 or more than 120,000 public chains, plus five repertoires with anomalous nucleotide sharing, were excluded from co-occurrence clustering. The source is immuneACCESS, and TCRdb retained only in-frame sequences with V and J called. Part of the clones is not carried over; for the studies checked, unresolved V genes explain less than half of this, and the remainder is unexplained. V and J calls plus clone size are reproduced from that table; the DNA served to infer D and trimming. This sample has roughly 150,000 clones in its table, and roughly 82% of those were observed once. The top ten clones comprise around 3% of the sample.

The chain couples TRBV11-2 to TRBJ2-5, with 14 bases in between that match TRBD2. Sequencing input: PBMCs. The TCR sequence derives from a woman in her 50s in good health and CMV-seropositive. The DNA reads as follows: TGTGCCAGCAGCTTAGGCTCCGGGACTAGCGGGGGTTGGGGAGAGACCCAGTACTTC. This yields the protein CASSLGSGTSGGWGETQYF.